The clone carrying this T cell receptor (beta chain) was recorded many times. This specimen belongs to a study of T cells in Graves' hyperthyroidism and ophthalmopathy. Using RNA transcripts as the source, TCR beta CDR3 regions were amplified. The TCR CDR3 was amplified in a first-round RT-PCR using the HTBI primer set. TCRdb re-derived calls from the multiplex PCR reads in MiXCR, one entry per CDR3 protein. The sample has around 280,000 distinct CDR3 sequences, about an eighth seen once. V lost 8 bases, J lost 8 bases, and 12 bases lay in between. CDR1 SEHNR and CDR2 FQNEAQ come from the germline V gene (reference sequence). This CDR3 is 11 amino acids long. Reasons for excluding patients were uncontrolled infection, other autoimmune disease, pregnancy or lactation. The blood was taken when hyperthyroidism was first diagnosed, before any ophthalmopathy symptoms showed up. The source of the PBMCs was over 8.5 ml of fresh peripheral blood.

This chain joins TRBV7-9 and TRBJ1-1; D is uncertain. The clonotype originates from a woman in her thirties with Graves' hyperthyroidism that later progressed to Graves' ophthalmopathy. Sequenced: blood. The DNA for the CDR3 is TGTGCCAGCCAGGAGCGGTTCGAAGCTTTCTTT. Amino acids: CASQERFEAFF.